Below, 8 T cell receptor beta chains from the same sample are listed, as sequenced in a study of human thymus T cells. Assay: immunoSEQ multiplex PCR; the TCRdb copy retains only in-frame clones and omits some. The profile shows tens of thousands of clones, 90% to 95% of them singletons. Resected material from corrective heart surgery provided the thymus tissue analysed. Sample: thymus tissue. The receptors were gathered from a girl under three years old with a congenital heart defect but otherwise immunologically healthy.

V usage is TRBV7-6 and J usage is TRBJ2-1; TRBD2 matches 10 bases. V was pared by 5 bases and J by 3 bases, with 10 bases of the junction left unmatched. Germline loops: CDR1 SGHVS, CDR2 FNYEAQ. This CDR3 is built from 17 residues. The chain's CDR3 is CASSGTLAGDFYNEQFF. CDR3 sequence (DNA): TGTGCCAGCAGCGGAACCCTAGCGGGAGATTTCTACAATGAGCAGTTCTTC.

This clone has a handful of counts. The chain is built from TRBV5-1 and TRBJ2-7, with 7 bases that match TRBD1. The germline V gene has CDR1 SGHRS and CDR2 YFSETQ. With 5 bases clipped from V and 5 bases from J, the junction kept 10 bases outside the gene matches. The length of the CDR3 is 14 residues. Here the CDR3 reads CASSQIDRDNEQYF. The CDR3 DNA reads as TGCGCCAGCAGTCAAATCGACAGGGACAACGAGCAGTACTTC.

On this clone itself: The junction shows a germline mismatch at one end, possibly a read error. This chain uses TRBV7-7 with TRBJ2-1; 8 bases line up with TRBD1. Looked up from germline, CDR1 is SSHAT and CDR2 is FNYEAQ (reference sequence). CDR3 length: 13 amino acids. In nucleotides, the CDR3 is TGTGCTAGCAGCCCCAGGACAGGGAATGAGCAGTTCTTC. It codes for CASSPRTGNEQFF.

CDR3 sequence: CASSRREGPRKTAGELFF. In DNA form, the CDR3 reads TGTGCCAGTAGTAGGCGGGAGGGCCCTCGGAAGACAGCCGGGGAGCTGTTTTTT. J is TRBJ2-2 and V is TRBV19; TRBD2 matches 9 bases. Trimming took 4 bases from V and 6 from J; bases not matched to a gene: 15. The CDR3 is 18 residues long. Germline V gene sequence: CDR1 LNHDA, CDR2 SQIVND (reference sequence).

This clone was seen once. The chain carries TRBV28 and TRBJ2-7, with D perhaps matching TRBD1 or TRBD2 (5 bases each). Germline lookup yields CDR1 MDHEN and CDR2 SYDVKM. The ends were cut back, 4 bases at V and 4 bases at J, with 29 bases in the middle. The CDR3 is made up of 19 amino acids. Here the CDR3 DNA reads TGTGCCAGCAGTTCCGCGTCCGCAGCCGGGACCCCCGACAGATACGAGCAGTACTTC. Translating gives CASSSASAAGTPDRYEQYF.

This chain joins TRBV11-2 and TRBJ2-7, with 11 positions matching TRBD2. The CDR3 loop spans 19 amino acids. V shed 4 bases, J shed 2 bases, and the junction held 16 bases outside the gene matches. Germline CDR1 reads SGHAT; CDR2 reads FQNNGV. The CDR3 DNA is TGTGCCAGCAGCTCCCGGTCGACTAGCGGGAAAGTCGGACCCTACGAGCAGTACTTC. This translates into CASSSRSTSGKVGPYEQYF.

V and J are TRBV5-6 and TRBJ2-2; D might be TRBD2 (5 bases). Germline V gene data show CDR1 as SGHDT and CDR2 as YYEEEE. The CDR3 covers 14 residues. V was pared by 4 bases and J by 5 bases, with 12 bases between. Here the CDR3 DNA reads TGTGCCAGCAGCCCCGGGGATGGTACCGGGGAGCTGTTTTTT. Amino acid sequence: CASSPGDGTGELFF.

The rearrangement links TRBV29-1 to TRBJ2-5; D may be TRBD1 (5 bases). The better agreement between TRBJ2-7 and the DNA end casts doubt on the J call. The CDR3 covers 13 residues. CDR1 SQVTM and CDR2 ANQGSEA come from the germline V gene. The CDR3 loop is CSVAPQGSYEQYF. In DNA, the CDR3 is TGCAGCGTTGCCCCTCAGGGTTCCTACGAGCAGTACTTC.